This entry is about one T cell receptor (beta chain). The sample belongs to a study of blood T cell repertoires in COVID-19. The method was immunoSEQ multiplex PCR; TCRdb's version includes in-frame clones alone and lacks a portion of them. The data contain approximately 260,000 clones, 75% to 90% of them singletons. The CDR3 loop spans 15 amino acids. The V and J ends lost 2 bases and 4 bases respectively, with 13 bases between them. Germline V CDR1 and CDR2: SGHNT, YYREEE (reference sequence). The genes are TRBV5-4 and TRBJ1-3; D possibly corresponds to TRBD1 (5 bases). Sequenced sample: peripheral blood. This TCR came from a human donor in a cohort sampled during active COVID-19. The CDR3 region has the DNA TGTGCCAGCAGCTTAGGACATGGTATGGGAAACACCATATATTTT. Translating gives CASSLGHGMGNTIYF.